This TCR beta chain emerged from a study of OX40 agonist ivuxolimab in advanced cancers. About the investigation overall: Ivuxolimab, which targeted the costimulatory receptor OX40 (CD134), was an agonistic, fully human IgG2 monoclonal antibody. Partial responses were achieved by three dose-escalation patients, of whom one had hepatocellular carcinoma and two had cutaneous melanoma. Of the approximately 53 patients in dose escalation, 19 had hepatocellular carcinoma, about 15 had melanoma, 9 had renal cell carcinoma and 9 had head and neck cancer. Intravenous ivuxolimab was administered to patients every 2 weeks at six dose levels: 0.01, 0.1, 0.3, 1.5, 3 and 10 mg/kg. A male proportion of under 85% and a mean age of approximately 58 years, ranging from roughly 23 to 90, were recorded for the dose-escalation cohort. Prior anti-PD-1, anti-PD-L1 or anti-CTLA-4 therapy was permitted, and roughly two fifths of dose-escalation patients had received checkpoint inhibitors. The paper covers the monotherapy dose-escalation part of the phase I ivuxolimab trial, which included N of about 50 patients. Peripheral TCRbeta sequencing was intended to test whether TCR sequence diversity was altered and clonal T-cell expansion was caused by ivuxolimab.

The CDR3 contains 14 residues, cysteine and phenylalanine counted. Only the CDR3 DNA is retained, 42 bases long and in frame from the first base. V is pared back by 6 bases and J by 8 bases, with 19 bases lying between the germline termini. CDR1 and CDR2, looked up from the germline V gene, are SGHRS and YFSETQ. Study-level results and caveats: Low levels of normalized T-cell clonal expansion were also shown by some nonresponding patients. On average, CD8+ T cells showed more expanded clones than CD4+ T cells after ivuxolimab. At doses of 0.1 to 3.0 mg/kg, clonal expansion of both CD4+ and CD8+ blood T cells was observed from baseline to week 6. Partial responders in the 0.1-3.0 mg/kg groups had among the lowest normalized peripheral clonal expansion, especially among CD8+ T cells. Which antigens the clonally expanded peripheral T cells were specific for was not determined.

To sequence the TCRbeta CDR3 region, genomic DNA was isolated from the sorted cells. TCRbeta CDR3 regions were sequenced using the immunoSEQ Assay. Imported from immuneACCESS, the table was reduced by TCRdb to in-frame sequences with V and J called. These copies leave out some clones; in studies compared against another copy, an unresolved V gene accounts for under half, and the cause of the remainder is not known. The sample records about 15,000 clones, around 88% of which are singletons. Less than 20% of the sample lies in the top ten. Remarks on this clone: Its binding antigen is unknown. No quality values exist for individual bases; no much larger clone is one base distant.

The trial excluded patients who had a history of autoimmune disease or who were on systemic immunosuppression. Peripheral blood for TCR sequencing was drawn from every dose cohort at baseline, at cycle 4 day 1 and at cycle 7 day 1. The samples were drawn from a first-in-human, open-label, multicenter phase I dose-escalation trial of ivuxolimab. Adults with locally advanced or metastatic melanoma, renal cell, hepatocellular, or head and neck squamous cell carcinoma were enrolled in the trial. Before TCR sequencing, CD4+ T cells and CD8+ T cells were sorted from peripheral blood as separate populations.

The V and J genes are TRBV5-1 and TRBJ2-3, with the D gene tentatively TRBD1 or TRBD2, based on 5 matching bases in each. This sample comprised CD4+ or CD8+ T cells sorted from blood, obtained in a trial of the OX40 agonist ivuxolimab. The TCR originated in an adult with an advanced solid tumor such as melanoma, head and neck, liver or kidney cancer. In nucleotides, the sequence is TGCGCCAGCACCGGCCCCGGGACGGGCGGTACGCAGTATTTT. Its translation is CASTGPGTGGTQYF.